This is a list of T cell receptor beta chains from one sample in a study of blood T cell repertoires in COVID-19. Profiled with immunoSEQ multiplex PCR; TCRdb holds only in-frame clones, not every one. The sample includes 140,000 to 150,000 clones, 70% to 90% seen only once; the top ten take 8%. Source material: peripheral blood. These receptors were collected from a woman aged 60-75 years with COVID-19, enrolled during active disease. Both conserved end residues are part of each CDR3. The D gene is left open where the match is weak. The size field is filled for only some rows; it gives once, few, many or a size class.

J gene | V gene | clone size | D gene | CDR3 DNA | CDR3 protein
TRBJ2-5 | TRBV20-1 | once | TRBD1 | TGCAGTGCTAGTCCCCCGGGACAGCTACAAGAGACCCAGTACTTC | CSASPPGQLQETQYF
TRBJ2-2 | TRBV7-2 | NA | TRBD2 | TGTGCCAGCAGCTCCGCCAGCGGGGGGGCTTTCGGGGAGCTGTTTTTT | CASSSASGGAFGELFF
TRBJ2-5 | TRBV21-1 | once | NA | TGTGCCAGCAGCAAAGAGTTGGTGGAGGTATGGGAGACCCAGTACTTC | CASSKELVEVWETQYF
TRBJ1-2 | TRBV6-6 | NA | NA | TGTGCCAGCAGTTATAGTTTCCAGGTCTCTAACTATGGCTACACCTTC | CASSYSFQVSNYGYTF
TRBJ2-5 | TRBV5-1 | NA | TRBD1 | TGCGCCAGCAGTCTCAAACCTACCGGGACAGAGGGAGAGACCCAGTACTTC | CASSLKPTGTEGETQYF
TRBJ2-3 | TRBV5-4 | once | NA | TGTGCCAGCAGCTTGGCTTTAAGGCGCTCAGGAGATACGCAGTATTTT | CASSLALRRSGDTQYF
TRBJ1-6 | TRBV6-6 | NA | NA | TGTGCCAGCAGTTCGGGGAATTCACCCCTCCACTTT | CASSSGNSPLHF
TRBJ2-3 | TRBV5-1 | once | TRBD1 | TGCGCCAGCAGCTGGGGGGACAGGAGCACAGATACGCAGTATTTT | CASSWGDRSTDTQYF
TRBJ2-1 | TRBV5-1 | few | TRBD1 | TGCGCCAGCAGCCCGACCCCAGGACAGGGAGGTGAGCAGTTCTTC | CASSPTPGQGGEQFF
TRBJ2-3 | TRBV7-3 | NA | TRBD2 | TGTGCCAGCAGCAACCCGGGACTAGCGGGGGTTGGCACAGATACGCAGTATTTT | CASSNPGLAGVGTDTQYF
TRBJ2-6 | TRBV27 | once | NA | TGTGCCAGCAGTTTAGAAGGGGCCCTCTCGTACTCTGGGGCCAACGTCCTGACTTTC | CASSLEGALSYSGANVLTF
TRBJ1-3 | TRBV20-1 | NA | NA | TGCAGTGCTAGTCCGGGTTTGGGCTCTGGAAACACCATATATTTT | CSASPGLGSGNTIYF
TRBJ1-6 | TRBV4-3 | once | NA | TGCGCCAGCAGCCAGGGGGACAAGTCCTATAATTCACCCCTCCACTTT | CASSQGDKSYNSPLHF
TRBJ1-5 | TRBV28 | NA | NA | TGTGCCAGCCAAGGGAGGGATCGTCAGCCCCAGCATTTT | CASQGRDRQPQHF
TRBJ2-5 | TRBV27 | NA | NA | TGTGCCAGCAGTTTGCGGCAATTCGGAGAGACCCAGTACTTC | CASSLRQFGETQYF
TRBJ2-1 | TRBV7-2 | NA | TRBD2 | TGTGCCAGCAGCCAGTCGGGGGGTTACAATGAGCAGTTCTTC | CASSQSGGYNEQFF
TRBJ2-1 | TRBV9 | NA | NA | TGTGCCAGCAGCGTAGCGGAGGTCTACAATGAGCAGTTCTTC | CASSVAEVYNEQFF
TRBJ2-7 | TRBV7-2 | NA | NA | TGTGCCAGCAGCTTACGGCTAGCCCTAGGCGTCGAGCAGTACTTC | CASSLRLALGVEQYF
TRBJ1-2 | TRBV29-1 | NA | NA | TGCAGCGTTAAAAGGACAGCCGAAGCACTAGATGGCTACACCTTC | CSVKRTAEALDGYTF
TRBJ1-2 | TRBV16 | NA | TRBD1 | TGTGCCAGCAGCCAACGACAGGGGACTAACTATGGCTACACCTTC | CASSQRQGTNYGYTF
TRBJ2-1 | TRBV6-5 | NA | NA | TGTGCCAGCACGCTCACTTTCGATGAGCAGTTCTTC | CASTLTFDEQFF
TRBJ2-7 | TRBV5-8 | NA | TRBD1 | TGTGCCAGCAGCGTAACAGGGGTTCCCTACGAGCAGTACTTC | CASSVTGVPYEQYF
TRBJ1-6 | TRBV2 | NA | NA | TGTGCCAGCAGTGGAGAACGGTATAATTCACCCCTCCACTTT | CASSGERYNSPLHF
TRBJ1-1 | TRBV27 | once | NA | TGTGCCAGCAGTTTACAGGGTGGGGGGAACGCTTTCTTT | CASSLQGGGNAFF
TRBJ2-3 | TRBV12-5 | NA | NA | TGTGCTAGTGCGTTCAGGGTAGGGAGCACAGATACGCAGTATTTT | CASAFRVGSTDTQYF
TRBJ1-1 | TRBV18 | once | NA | TGTGCCAGCTCACCACCAAGTTCCCAGTTCACTGAAGCTTTCTTT | CASSPPSSQFTEAFF
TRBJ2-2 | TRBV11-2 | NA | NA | TGTGCCAGCAGCTTAGTTCTTAACGGAGATACGAACACCGGGGAGCTGTTTTTT | CASSLVLNGDTNTGELFF
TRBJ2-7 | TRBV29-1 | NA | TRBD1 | TGCAGCGTTGGGGCGACAGGGGTCCCGGAGGAGCAGTACTTC | CSVGATGVPEEQYF
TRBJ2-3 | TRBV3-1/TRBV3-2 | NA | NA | TGTGCCAGCAGCCGCTCCGGCGGCGCAGATACGCAGTATTTT | CASSRSGGADTQYF
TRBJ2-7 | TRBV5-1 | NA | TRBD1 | TGCGCCAGCAGCACCGACAGGGGTGCCGGATACGAGCAGTACTTC | CASSTDRGAGYEQYF
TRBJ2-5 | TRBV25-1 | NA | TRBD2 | TGTGCCAGCAGTGAAAAACCCGCAAGCGGGGGAGAGACCCAGTACTTC | CASSEKPASGGETQYF
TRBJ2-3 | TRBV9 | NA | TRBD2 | TGTGCCAGCAGCGTACAGGGAGGGACAGATACGCAGTATTTT | CASSVQGGTDTQYF